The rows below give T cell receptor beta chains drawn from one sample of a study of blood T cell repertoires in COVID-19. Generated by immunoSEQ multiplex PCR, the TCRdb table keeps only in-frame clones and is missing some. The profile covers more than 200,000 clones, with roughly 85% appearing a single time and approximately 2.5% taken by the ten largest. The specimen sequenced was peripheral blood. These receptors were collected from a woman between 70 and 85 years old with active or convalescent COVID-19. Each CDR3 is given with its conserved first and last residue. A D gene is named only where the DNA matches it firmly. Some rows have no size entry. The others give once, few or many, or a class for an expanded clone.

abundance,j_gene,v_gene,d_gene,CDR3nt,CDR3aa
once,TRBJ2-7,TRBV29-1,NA,TGCAGCGTTTTAACAGGGTCCCACGAGCAGTACTTC,CSVLTGSHEQYF
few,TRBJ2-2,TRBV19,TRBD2,TGTGCCAGTAGTACTAGCGGGAAGGGGGAGCTGTTTTTT,CASSTSGKGELFF
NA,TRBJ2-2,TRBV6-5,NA,TGTGCCAGCAAGCGCCTAAACACCGGGGAGCTGTTTTTT,CASKRLNTGELFF
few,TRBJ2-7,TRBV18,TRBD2,TGTGCCAGCTCAGGCGGGACTAGCCCCATCTACGAGCAGTACTTC,CASSGGTSPIYEQYF
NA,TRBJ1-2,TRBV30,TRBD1,TGTGCCGGGATGGGCGGGACAGGTTATGGCTACACCTTC,CAGMGGTGYGYTF
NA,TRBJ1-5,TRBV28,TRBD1,TGTGCCAGCAGTTCCCCCGACAGGGGCGTGCAGCCCCAGCATTTT,CASSSPDRGVQPQHF
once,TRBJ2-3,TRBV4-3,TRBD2,TGCGCCAGCAGCCCTAGCGGGGCCGGGAGAGATACGCAGTATTTT,CASSPSGAGRDTQYF
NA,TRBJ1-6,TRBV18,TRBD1,TGTGCCAGCTCACCAGAGACAGGGTCTTCACCCCTCCACTTT,CASSPETGSSPLHF
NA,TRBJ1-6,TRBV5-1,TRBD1,TGCGCCAGCAGCTTGAATACAGGGGAATCACCCCTCCACTTT,CASSLNTGESPLHF
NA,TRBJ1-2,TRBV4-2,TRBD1,TGTGCCAGCAGCCAAGACCATCTACAGGGGATCTATGGCTACACCTTC,CASSQDHLQGIYGYTF
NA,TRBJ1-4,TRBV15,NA,TGTGCCACCAGCAGAGCGCTGACGGGCGGGGGAAGTGGCCGAGAAAAACTGTTTTTT,CATSRALTGGGSGREKLFF
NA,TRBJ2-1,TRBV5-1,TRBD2,TGCGCCAGCCGGCCGGGACTAGCGGGAGATACGCAGTTCTTC,CASRPGLAGDTQFF
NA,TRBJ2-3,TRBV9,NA,TGTGCCAGCAGCGTAGCTTCTGATAGCATAGGCACAGATACGCAGTATTTT,CASSVASDSIGTDTQYF
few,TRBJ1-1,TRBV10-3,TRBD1,TGTGCCATTTCACAGGGGGGGGAGGGCACTGAAGCTTTCTTT,CAISQGGEGTEAFF
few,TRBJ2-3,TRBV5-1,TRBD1,TGCGCCAGCAGCCCGGGGACAGGGGGTATAGATACGCAGTATTTT,CASSPGTGGIDTQYF
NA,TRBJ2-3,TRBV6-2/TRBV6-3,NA,TGTGCCAGCAGTCCCGGAGGGGGGGGGCCCAGCACAGATACGCAGTATTTT,CASSPGGGGPSTDTQYF
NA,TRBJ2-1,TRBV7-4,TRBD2,TGTGCCAGCAGCTTAAGCGAGGAGCGGGGATACAATGAGCAGTTCTTC,CASSLSEERGYNEQFF
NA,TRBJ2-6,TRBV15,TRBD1,TGTGCCACCAGCAGAGAGCGGAAGGGGGCGCGTACATTTCTGGGGGCCAACGTCCTGACTTTC,CATSRERKGARTFLGANVLTF
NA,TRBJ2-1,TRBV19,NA,TGTGCCAGTAGGTCCCCACGCCTAGCGCTTTACAATGAGCAGTTCTTC,CASRSPRLALYNEQFF
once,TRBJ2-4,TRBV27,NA,TGTGCCAGCAGTTTAGCGGGGGCGGCCAAAAACATTCAGTACTTC,CASSLAGAAKNIQYF
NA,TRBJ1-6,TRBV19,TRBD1,TGTGCCAGCCCCGAGACAGGGGCGAGCTCCTATAATTCACCCCTCCACTTT,CASPETGASSYNSPLHF
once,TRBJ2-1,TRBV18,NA,TGTGCCAGCTCACCTACAACCCAATACATTGAGCAGTTCTTC,CASSPTTQYIEQFF